What follows are 22 T cell receptor beta chains derived from one specimen sequenced in a study of regulatory T cells. Overall study results and limits: In CD3G-deficient patients, conventional CD4+ T cells were enriched for hydrophobic CDR3 residues at positions 6 and 7.

These receptors have no identified antigens. The primer mix had 52 TRBV and 13 TRBJ primers. Generated by immunoSEQ multiplex PCR, the TCRdb table keeps only in-frame clones and is missing some. The data show approximately 40,000 clones, around 91% seen once. The sample taken for sequencing was conventional CD4+ T cells sorted from blood. The receptors were sampled from a person in their late teens or twenties with CD3G deficiency.

V is TRBV6-6 and J is TRBJ1-1; D might be TRBD1 (6 bases). Germline V gives CDR1 MNHNY, CDR2 SVGAGI (reference sequence). The V end lost 6 bases, the J end lost 2 bases, and 13 bases lay between the germline ends. The CDR3 has 14 residues. CDR3 loop: CASRPVTGNTEAFF. CDR3 nucleotide sequence: TGTGCCAGCAGGCCTGTGACAGGAAACACTGAAGCTTTCTTT.

The CDR3 reads CASSGTVYEQYF. CDR3 bases: TGTGCCAGCAGTGGGACAGTCTACGAGCAGTACTTC. This chain links TRBV28 with TRBJ2-7; 7 bases are a match to TRBD1. Germline V gene data show CDR1 as MDHEN and CDR2 as SYDVKM. V lost 5 bases and J lost 3; bases outside the gene matches: 1. CDR3 length equals 12 residues.

The DNA for the CDR3 is TGTGCCAGCTCACCCACACCCCCAGCGGAAGAGACCCAGTACTTC. This codes for CASSPTPPAEETQYF. The gene calls are TRBV18 and TRBJ2-5; D perhaps matches TRBD2 (5 bases). Trimming stripped 3 bases from V and 3 bases from J, with 14 bases between. This CDR3 is 15 amino acids long. CDR1 is KGHSH, CDR2 LQKENI, per germline.

V is TRBV5-1 and J is TRBJ2-3; D is undetermined. Germline CDR1 SGHRS, CDR2 YFSETQ. The CDR3 sequence is 14 residues long. Trimming removed 0 bases from V and 1 base from J, with 6 bases in between. CDR3 region: CASSLEKGTDTQYF. For the CDR3, the DNA is TGCGCCAGCAGCTTGGAAAAGGGCACAGATACGCAGTATTTT.

The chain couples TRBV5-1 to TRBJ1-2; the match to TRBD1 covers 9 bases. The germline V gene encodes CDR1 SGHRS and CDR2 YFSETQ. V was pared by 2 bases and J by 6 bases, with 8 bases of the junction left unmatched. The CDR3 runs to 15 residues. CDR3: CASSLGGQGKNGYTF. The DNA of the CDR3 is TGCGCCAGCAGCTTAGGCGGACAGGGGAAAAATGGCTACACCTTC.

The chain recombines TRBV6-1 with TRBJ1-2, with TRBD1 identical over 7 bases. The CDR3 contains 14 residues. Germline loops: CDR1 MNHNS, CDR2 SASEGT. Trimming at V came to 2 bases and at J to 6 bases, leaving 6 bases not matched to a gene. As DNA, the CDR3 is TGTGCCAGCAGTGAACCCGACAGGGACCATGGCTACACCTTC. Translating it yields CASSEPDRDHGYTF.

This clone was seen just once. This chain connects TRBV6-5 to TRBJ1-1, with a possible D match to TRBD1 (5 bases). The CDR3 consists of 15 residues. V lost 7 bases, J lost 1 base, and 16 bases lay in between. CDR1 is MNHEY, CDR2 SVGAGI, per germline. This CDR3 reads CASTAQKDKNTEAFF. CDR3 DNA sequence: TGTGCCAGCACCGCACAAAAGGACAAGAACACTGAAGCTTTCTTT.

V gene TRBV27 combines with J gene TRBJ1-2, with D hard to call. This CDR3 spans 13 amino acids. V lost 6 bases and J 5 bases, leaving 13 bases between the germline ends. CDR1 and CDR2 from the germline V gene are MNHEY and SMNVEV (reference sequence). The CDR3 region is CASRPDGLYGYTF. CDR3 sequence (DNA): TGTGCCAGCAGACCCGACGGTCTATATGGCTACACCTTC.

This clone was observed once. V gene TRBV19 combines with J gene TRBJ2-6; D uncertain. Germline CDR1 and CDR2: LNHDA and SQIVND (reference sequence). The CDR3 covers 12 residues. V lost 4 bases to trimming and J lost 10 bases, with 8 bases between them. The CDR3 DNA sequence: TGTGCCAGTAGTACGCCCGATAACGTCCTGACTTTC. Encoded protein: CASSTPDNVLTF.

J is TRBJ2-2 and V is TRBV28, with TRBD2 identical over 9 bases. Germline V gene lookup returns CDR1 MDHEN and CDR2 SYDVKM. The CDR3 sequence is 15 residues long. V shed 6 bases and J 3 bases; nucleotides not matched to a gene: 5. In DNA form, the CDR3 reads TGTGCCAGCAGCCGTAGCGGGAGAGACACCGGGGAGCTGTTTTTT. Translating it yields CASSRSGRDTGELFF. The variable domain in full, completed from reference TRBV28 and TRBJ2-2, reads DVKVTQSSRYLVKRTGEKVFLECVQDMDHENMFWYRQDPGLGLRLIYFSYDVKMKEKGDIPEGYSVSREKKERFSLILESASTNQTSMYLCASSRSGRDTGELFFGEGSRLTVL.

V usage is TRBV7-9 and J usage is TRBJ2-1; no reliable D call. CDR3 length: 15 residues. V shed 5 bases and J shed 0 bases, with 11 bases lying between them. Germline CDR1 SEHNR, CDR2 FQNEAQ (reference sequence). The CDR3, as DNA: TGTGCCAGCAGCCCAGGCCATAGCTCCTACAATGAGCAGTTCTTC. Translation: CASSPGHSSYNEQFF.

The rearrangement joins TRBV11-2 to TRBJ1-1; D is undetermined. The CDR3 sequence is 13 residues long. V was clipped by 0 bases and J by 1 base, with 3 bases between them. Germline CDR1 and CDR2: SGHAT and FQNNGV. The CDR3, as DNA: TGTGCCAGCAGCTTAGAAGCGAACACTGAAGCTTTCTTT. Its translation: CASSLEANTEAFF.

V usage is TRBV28 and J usage is TRBJ1-4, with 7 bases aligning to TRBD1. The CDR3 covers 18 residues. CDR1 is MDHEN, CDR2 SYDVKM, per germline. The V and J ends lost 6 bases and 4 bases, in that order; junction bases with no gene match: 17. CDR3 DNA: TGTGCCAGCAGCCCCACCGGTGGTAGGGGGCCGTTTAATGAAAAACTGTTTTTT. It encodes CASSPTGGRGPFNEKLFF. The whole variable domain, filled in from reference TRBV28 and TRBJ1-4, reads DVKVTQSSRYLVKRTGEKVFLECVQDMDHENMFWYRQDPGLGLRLIYFSYDVKMKEKGDIPEGYSVSREKKERFSLILESASTNQTSMYLCASSPTGGRGPFNEKLFFGSGTQLSVL.

The chain carries TRBV6-1 and TRBJ1-1; a weak D match, TRBD1 (5 bases). Germline CDR1 and CDR2: MNHNS and SASEGT. Deletions cut 4 bases from V and 3 bases from J, with 18 bases between. The CDR3 is made up of 16 amino acids. CDR3 DNA sequence: TGTGCCAGCAGTGGCCCTCGGGGGGGGTGGGACACTGAAGCTTTCTTT. It translates to CASSGPRGGWDTEAFF.

CDR3 loop: CASSPDPLYEQYF. The CDR3 region has the DNA TGTGCCAGCAGCCCCGACCCTTTATACGAGCAGTACTTC. The V and J genes are TRBV6-6 and TRBJ2-7; D is ambiguous. Trimming removed 6 bases from V and 4 bases from J, with 13 bases in between. Looked up from germline, CDR1 is MNHNY and CDR2 is SVGAGI (reference sequence). This CDR3 comprises 13 residues.

The CDR3 sequence: CASSFRAQGVRETQYF. In DNA, the CDR3 is TGTGCCAGCAGTTTTCGTGCGCAGGGGGTAAGGGAGACCCAGTACTTC. This sequence joins TRBV28 and TRBJ2-5; 7 positions match TRBD1. Germline CDR1 MDHEN, CDR2 SYDVKM. V lost 3 bases to trimming and J lost 5 bases; unmatched junction nucleotides: 12. The CDR3 sequence is 16 residues long. The whole variable domain, remainder taken from reference TRBV28 and TRBJ2-5, is DVKVTQSSRYLVKRTGEKVFLECVQDMDHENMFWYRQDPGLGLRLIYFSYDVKMKEKGDIPEGYSVSREKKERFSLILESASTNQTSMYLCASSFRAQGVRETQYFGPGTRLLVL.

The V and J genes are TRBV6-1 and TRBJ1-4; D unclear. CDR1 and CDR2 from the germline V gene are MNHNS and SASEGT. V was cut by 7 bases and J by 3 bases, with 9 bases left in between. This CDR3 has 13 residues. The CDR3 is CASTHSPNEKLFF. In DNA form, the CDR3 reads TGTGCCAGCACTCACAGCCCTAATGAAAAACTGTTTTTT.

This chain uses TRBV6-4 with TRBJ1-3, with D uncertain. Between the trimmed V and J ends, which lost 0 bases and 0 bases, there was a span of 3 bases. Germline assignment: CDR1 MRHNA and CDR2 SNTAGT. The CDR3 consists of 14 residues. Written as DNA, the CDR3 is TGTGCCAGCAGTGACTCGGCCTCTGGAAACACCATATATTTT. Its translation: CASSDSASGNTIYF.

The chain employs TRBV7-9 and TRBJ2-3; D is unresolved. Trimming left V 4 bases short and J 8 bases short, with 10 bases between. CDR1 SEHNR and CDR2 FQNEAQ come from the germline V gene (reference sequence). This CDR3 has 12 residues. This chain's CDR3 is CASSSSGGTQYF. In nucleotides, the CDR3 is TGTGCCAGCAGCTCCTCCGGCGGTACGCAGTATTTT. The variable domain in full, with the rest retrieved from reference TRBV7-9 and TRBJ2-3, is DTGVSQNPRHKITKRGQNVTFRCDPISEHNRLYWYRQTLGQGPEFLTYFQNEAQLEKSRLLSDRFSAERPKGSFSTLEIQRTEQGDSAMYLCASSSSGGTQYFGPGTRLTVL.

The V call is TRBV19, the J call TRBJ1-1; no definite D call. This CDR3 has 14 amino acids. Trimming left V 6 bases short and J 0 bases short, with 11 bases between. Germline-derived CDR1 and CDR2 are LNHDA and SQIVND (reference sequence). The CDR3 nucleotides read TGTGCCAGTAGGACGACACGAATGAACACTGAAGCTTTCTTT. It translates to CASRTTRMNTEAFF.

The chain combines TRBV6-1 with TRBJ1-1; tentatively, D is TRBD1 (6 bases). CDR1 is MNHNS, CDR2 SASEGT, per germline. V was shortened by 7 bases and J by 4 bases, with 16 bases between the two germline ends. The CDR3 totals 14 residues. CDR3 sequence reads: CASTEQGAATEAFF. The CDR3 nucleotides are TGTGCCAGCACCGAACAGGGAGCTGCCACTGAAGCTTTCTTT.

The rearrangement joins TRBV19 to TRBJ1-1; D is undetermined. CDR1 and CDR2 (germline): LNHDA, SQIVND (reference sequence). Trimming took off 3 bases at V and 1 base at J, with 6 bases between the two ends. The CDR3 consists of 13 residues. The CDR3 loop is CASSIRANTEAFF. The CDR3, as DNA: TGTGCCAGTAGTATCAGAGCGAACACTGAAGCTTTCTTT.